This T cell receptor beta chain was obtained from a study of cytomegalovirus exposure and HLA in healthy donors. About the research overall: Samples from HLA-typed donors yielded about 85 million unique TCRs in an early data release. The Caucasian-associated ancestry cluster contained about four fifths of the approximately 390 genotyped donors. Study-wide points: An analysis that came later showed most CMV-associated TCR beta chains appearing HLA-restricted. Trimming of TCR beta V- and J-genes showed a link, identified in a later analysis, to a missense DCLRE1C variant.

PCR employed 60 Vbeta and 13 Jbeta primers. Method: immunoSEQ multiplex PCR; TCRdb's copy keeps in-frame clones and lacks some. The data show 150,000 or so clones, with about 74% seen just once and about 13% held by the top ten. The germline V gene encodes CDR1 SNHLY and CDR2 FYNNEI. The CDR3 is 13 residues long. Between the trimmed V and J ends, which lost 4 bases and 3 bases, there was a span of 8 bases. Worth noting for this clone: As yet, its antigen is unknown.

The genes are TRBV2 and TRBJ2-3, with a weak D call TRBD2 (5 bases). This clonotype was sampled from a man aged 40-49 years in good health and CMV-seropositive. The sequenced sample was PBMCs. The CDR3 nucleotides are TGTGCCAGCAGTGCGGAGCGGACAGATACGCAGTATTTT. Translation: CASSAERTDTQYF.